This T cell receptor beta chain came from a study of blood T cell repertoires in COVID-19. Turning to the study itself: In each case, the material was cDNA or gDNA derived from T cells, B-cell-depleted T cells, or PBMCs.

The repertoire was sequenced with immunoSEQ multiplex PCR; TCRdb's copy has only in-frame clones and lacks some. The sample includes about 36,000 clones, 75% to 85% of them seen just once. This CDR3 has 16 residues. V shed 5 bases and J shed 2 bases, with 19 bases lying between them. The TCR originated in a human donor in a cohort sampled during active or convalescent COVID-19. The donor label of this sample is uncertain. The genes are TRBV5-3 and TRBJ1-2; D possibly corresponds to TRBD1 (6 bases). TRBV5-3 is identified as an open reading frame with a role that is uncertain. The sample consisted of peripheral blood. CDR3 DNA: TGTGCCAGAAGTCGAAACCGGGACATAGGAAACTATGGCTACACCTTC. Translating it yields CARSRNRDIGNYGYTF.